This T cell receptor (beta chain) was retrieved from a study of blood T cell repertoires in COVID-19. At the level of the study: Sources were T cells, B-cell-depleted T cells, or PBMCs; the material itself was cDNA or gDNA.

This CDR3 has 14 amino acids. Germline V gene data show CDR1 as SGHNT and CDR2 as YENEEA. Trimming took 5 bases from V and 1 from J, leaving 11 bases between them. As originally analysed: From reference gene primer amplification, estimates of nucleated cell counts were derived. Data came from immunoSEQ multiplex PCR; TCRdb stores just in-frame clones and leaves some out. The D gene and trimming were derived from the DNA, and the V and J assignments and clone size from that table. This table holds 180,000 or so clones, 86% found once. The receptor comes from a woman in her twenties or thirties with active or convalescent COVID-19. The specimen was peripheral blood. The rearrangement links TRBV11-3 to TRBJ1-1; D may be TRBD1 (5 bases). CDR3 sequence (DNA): TGTGCCAGCAGCATAGGACACTGGAACACTGAAGCTTTCTTT. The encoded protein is CASSIGHWNTEAFF.